This T cell receptor (beta chain) originates from a study of CXCR3-negative and CXCR3-positive naive CD8 T cells. Germline V gene data show CDR1 as SGHRS and CDR2 as YFSETQ. This CDR3 has 18 residues. TRB cDNA was prepared as libraries by UMI-labeled 5' RACE. TCRdb re-called the 5' RACE reads; every CDR3 protein appears as one record, without DNA. This sample lists tens of thousands of distinct CDR3 sequences; its ten largest clones have 1.1%. Details on this clonotype: Antigen specificity is unknown.

Notes on the study in general: Whereas both naive subsets had comparably high diversity, memory CD8+ cells had much lower diversity.

Sequencing was performed on naive CXCR3- CD8+ T cells from blood. As to subset: CD45RO-CCR7+CD27+CD95- naive CD8+ T cells lacking CXCR3 (TNR3-). This sequence originates from a human donor in good health. Some clones in this sample may be carry-over from other donors' samples. V is TRBV5-1 and J is TRBJ2-2; TCRdb names TRBD1, which stays unverified in the absence of DNA. The CDR3 here is CASSLVGAGPANTGELFF.